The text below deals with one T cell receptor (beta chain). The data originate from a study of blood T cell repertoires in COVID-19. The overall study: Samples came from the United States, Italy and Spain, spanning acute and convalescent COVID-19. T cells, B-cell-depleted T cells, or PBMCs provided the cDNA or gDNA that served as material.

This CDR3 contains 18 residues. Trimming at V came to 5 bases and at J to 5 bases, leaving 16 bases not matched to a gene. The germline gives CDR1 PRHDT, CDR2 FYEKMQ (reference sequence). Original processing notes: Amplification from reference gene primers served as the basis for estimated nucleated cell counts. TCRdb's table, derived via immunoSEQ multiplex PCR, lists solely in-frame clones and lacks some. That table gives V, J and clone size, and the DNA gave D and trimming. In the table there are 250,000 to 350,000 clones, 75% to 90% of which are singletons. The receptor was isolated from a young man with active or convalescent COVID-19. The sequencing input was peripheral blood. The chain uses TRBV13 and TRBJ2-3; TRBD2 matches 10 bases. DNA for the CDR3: TGTGCCAGCAGCCGAAAGCCTGTCCTAGCGGGAGTGCGAGATACGCAGTATTTT. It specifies CASSRKPVLAGVRDTQYF.